These T cell receptor beta chains were read from a single sample in a study of control samples from healthy donors and cancer patients. Repertoires were generated with immunoSEQ multiplex PCR, while TCRdb's copy carries only in-frame clones and drops some. The sample yields under 200,000 clones, 92% seen once. The sequencing sample was made of blood. Receptors were obtained from a woman in her twenties or thirties in good health. CDR3s include the opening cysteine and the closing phenylalanine or tryptophan. D genes are given only for firm matches. Clone size is given for some rows only: seen once, a few or many times, or a class if the clone is expanded.

CDR3 length,D gene,J gene,V gene,clone size,CDR3 protein,CDR3 DNA
16,NA,TRBJ1-2,TRBV28,NA,CASSSPDRLTNYGYTF,TGTGCCAGCAGTTCCCCAGACAGACTAACTAACTATGGCTACACCTTC
16,TRBD2,TRBJ2-5,TRBV27,NA,CASSPGTSGRQGTQYF,TGTGCCAGCAGTCCCGGGACTAGCGGGAGACAGGGGACCCAGTACTTC
15,TRBD2,TRBJ2-3,TRBV6-4,NA,CASSGLAGVGDTQYF,TGTGCCAGCTCCGGACTAGCGGGAGTGGGAGATACGCAGTATTTT
14,TRBD1,TRBJ1-1,TRBV7-3,NA,CASSLQGANTEAFF,TGTGCCAGCAGCTTACAGGGGGCTAACACTGAAGCTTTCTTT
17,NA,TRBJ2-2,TRBV3-1/TRBV3-2,many,CASSQETQEPNTGELFF,TGTGCCAGCAGCCAAGAGACTCAGGAACCTAACACCGGGGAGCTGTTTTTT
14,NA,TRBJ1-1,TRBV5-1,NA,CASSLSVMNTEAFF,TGCGCCAGCAGCTTGTCTGTAATGAACACTGAAGCTTTCTTT
14,NA,TRBJ1-6,TRBV6-4,NA,CASSDGGANSPLHF,TGTGCCAGCAGTGACGGTGGGGCAAATTCACCCCTCCACTTT
18,TRBD2,TRBJ2-4,TRBV2,NA,CASSGGLAPQLPKNIQYF,TGTGCCAGCAGTGGGGGACTAGCACCCCAGCTCCCCAAAAACATTCAGTACTTC
16,NA,TRBJ1-2,TRBV6-6,NA,CASSYVPGEYDYGYTF,TGTGCCAGCAGTTACGTTCCAGGGGAGTATGACTATGGCTACACCTTC
19,TRBD2,TRBJ2-7,TRBV5-3,NA,CARSCLPGLAGEPSYEQYF,TGTGCCAGAAGCTGTCTCCCGGGACTAGCGGGAGAACCCTCCTACGAGCAGTACTTC
15,TRBD2,TRBJ2-2,TRBV5-1,NA,CASSYIAGVAGELFF,TGCGCCAGCAGTTACATAGCGGGAGTTGCCGGGGAGCTGTTTTTT
14,NA,TRBJ2-1,TRBV18,NA,CASSPMAGYNEQFF,TGTGCCAGCTCACCCATGGCTGGCTACAATGAGCAGTTCTTC
16,NA,TRBJ2-7,TRBV6-2/TRBV6-3,NA,CASSHGPGTPGGEQYF,TGTGCCAGCAGCCACGGGCCCGGGACACCAGGCGGGGAGCAGTACTTC
14,NA,TRBJ1-4,TRBV7-2,NA,CASSSQRANEKLFF,TGTGCCAGCAGCTCACAGAGGGCTAATGAAAAACTGTTTTTT
17,TRBD2,TRBJ2-2,TRBV7-9,NA,CASSPSLTGGSSGELFF,TGTGCCAGCAGCCCCTCGCTCACCGGCGGGAGTTCTGGGGAGCTGTTTTTT
11,NA,TRBJ1-2,TRBV28,NA,CASRYEYGYTF,TGTGCCAGCAGGTACGAGTATGGCTACACCTTC
13,NA,TRBJ1-1,TRBV9,NA,CASSQEGSTEAFF,TGTGCCAGCAGTCAAGAGGGGTCCACTGAAGCTTTCTTT
13,NA,TRBJ1-4,TRBV5-5,NA,CASSGDTNEKLFF,TGTGCCAGCAGCGGGGATACTAATGAAAAACTGTTTTTT
13,NA,TRBJ1-3,TRBV6-5,NA,CASIEGIENTIYF,TGTGCCAGCATCGAGGGTATCGAAAACACCATATATTTT
15,NA,TRBJ1-6,TRBV6-6,NA,CASSYGGEENSPLHF,TGTGCCAGCAGTTACGGTGGGGAAGAGAATTCACCCCTCCACTTT
13,NA,TRBJ2-5,TRBV19,once,CASSIAEQATQYF,TGTGCCAGTAGTATAGCGGAGCAAGCGACCCAGTACTTC
13,TRBD1,TRBJ1-1,TRBV10-3,once,CAISRDRNTEAFF,TGTGCCATCAGCCGGGACAGGAACACTGAAGCTTTCTTT
13,TRBD2,TRBJ2-7,TRBV19,NA,CASSVGRAYEQYF,TGTGCCAGTAGTGTGGGGAGGGCCTACGAGCAGTACTTC
14,NA,TRBJ1-1,TRBV19,NA,CASTPGAPNTEAFF,TGTGCCAGTACCCCGGGGGCGCCGAACACTGAAGCTTTCTTT
15,NA,TRBJ2-7,TRBV10-3,NA,CAISRDGPVIGEQYF,TGTGCCATCAGTAGGGACGGACCCGTTATAGGGGAGCAGTACTTC